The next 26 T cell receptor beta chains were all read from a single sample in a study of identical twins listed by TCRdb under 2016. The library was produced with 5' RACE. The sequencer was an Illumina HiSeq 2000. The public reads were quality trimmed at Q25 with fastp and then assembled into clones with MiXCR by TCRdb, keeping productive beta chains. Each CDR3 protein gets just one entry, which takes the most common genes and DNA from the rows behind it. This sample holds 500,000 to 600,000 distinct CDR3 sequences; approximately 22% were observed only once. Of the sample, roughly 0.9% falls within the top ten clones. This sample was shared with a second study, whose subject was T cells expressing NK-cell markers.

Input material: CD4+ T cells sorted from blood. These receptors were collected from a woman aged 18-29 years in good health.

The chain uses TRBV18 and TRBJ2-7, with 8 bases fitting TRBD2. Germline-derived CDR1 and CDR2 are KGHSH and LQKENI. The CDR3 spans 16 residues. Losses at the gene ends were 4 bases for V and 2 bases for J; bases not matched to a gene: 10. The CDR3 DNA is TGTGCCAGCTCACTAGCGGGATCTAGTACACCCTACGAGCAGTACTTC. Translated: CASSLAGSSTPYEQYF.

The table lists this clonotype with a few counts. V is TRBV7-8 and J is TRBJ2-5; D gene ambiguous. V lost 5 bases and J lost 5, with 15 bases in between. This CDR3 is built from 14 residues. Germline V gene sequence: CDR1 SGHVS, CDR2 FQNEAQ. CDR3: CASSRSSYSETQYF. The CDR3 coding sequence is TGTGCCAGCAGCCGAAGCAGCTATAGCGAGACCCAGTACTTC.

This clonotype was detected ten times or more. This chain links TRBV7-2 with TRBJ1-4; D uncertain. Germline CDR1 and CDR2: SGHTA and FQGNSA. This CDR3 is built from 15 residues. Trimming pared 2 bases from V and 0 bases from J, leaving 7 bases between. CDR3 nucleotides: TGTGCCAGCAGCTTAAGTGTGGCAACTAATGAAAAACTGTTTTTT. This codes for CASSLSVATNEKLFF.

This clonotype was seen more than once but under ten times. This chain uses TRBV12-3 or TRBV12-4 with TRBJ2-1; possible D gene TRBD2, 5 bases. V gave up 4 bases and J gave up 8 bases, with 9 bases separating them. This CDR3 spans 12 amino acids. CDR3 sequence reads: CASSYGNHEQFF. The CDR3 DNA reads TGTGCCAGCAGTTACGGGAACCATGAGCAGTTCTTC.

In DNA, the CDR3 is TGCAGTGCTCGCGTACTAGCGCCCTACGAGCAGTACTTC. This translates into CSARVLAPYEQYF. V usage is TRBV20-1 and J usage is TRBJ2-7; 7 bases align to TRBD2. CDR3 length: 13 residues. V gave up 5 bases and J gave up 2 bases; unmatched junction bases: 6. Germline V gives CDR1 DFQATT, CDR2 SNEGSKA (reference sequence).

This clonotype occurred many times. The CDR3 sequence: CASSPRSGTHGTQYF. The CDR3 DNA follows: TGTGCCAGCAGTCCTCGTTCGGGGACTCATGGGACCCAGTACTTC. V and J are TRBV12-3 or TRBV12-4 and TRBJ2-5; D may be TRBD2 (6 bases). The ends were cut back, 5 bases at V and 7 bases at J, with 20 bases in the middle. The CDR3 loop spans 15 amino acids.

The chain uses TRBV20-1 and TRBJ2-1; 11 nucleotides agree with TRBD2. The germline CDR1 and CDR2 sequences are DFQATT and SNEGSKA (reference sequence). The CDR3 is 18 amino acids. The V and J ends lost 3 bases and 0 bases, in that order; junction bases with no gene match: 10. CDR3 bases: TGCAGTGCTAGCCCTCCACCTAGCGGGAGGTTCTCCTACAATGAGCAGTTCTTC. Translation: CSASPPPSGRFSYNEQFF.

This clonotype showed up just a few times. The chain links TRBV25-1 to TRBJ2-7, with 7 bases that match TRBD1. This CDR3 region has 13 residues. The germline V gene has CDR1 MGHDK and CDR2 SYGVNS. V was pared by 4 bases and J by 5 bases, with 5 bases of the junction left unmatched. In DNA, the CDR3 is TGTGCCAGCAGTGGGACAGGAATCAACGAGCAGTACTTC. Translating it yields CASSGTGINEQYF.

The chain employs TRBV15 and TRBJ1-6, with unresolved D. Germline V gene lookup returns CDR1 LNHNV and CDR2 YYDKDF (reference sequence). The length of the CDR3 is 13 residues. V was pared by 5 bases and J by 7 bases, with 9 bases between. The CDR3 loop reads CATSSGPNSPLHF. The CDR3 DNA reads TGTGCCACCAGCTCCGGCCCCAATTCACCCCTCCACTTT.

The CDR3 bases are TGTGCCACAGCGACTACCTCTACAGATACGCAGTATTTT. It specifies CATATTSTDTQYF. This rearrangement joins TRBV15 to TRBJ2-3, with TRBD2 as a possible D gene (5 bases). The V gene lost 9 bases and the J gene lost 3 bases, with 13 bases spanning the gap. The CDR3 totals 13 residues. Germline CDR1 reads LNHNV; CDR2 reads YYDKDF (reference sequence). The full variable domain, in which reference TRBV15 and TRBJ2-3 provide the parts outside the CDR3, is DAMVIQNPRYQVTQFGKPVTLSCSQTLNHNVMYWYQQKSSQAPKLLFHYYDKDFNNEADTPDNFQSRRPNTSFCFLDIRSPGLGDTAMYLCATATTSTDTQYFGPGTRLTVL.

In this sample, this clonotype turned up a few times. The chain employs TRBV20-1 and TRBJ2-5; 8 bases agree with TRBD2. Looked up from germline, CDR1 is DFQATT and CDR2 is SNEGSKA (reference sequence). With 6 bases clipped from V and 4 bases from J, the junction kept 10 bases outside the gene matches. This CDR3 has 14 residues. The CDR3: CSAPIAGWGETQYF. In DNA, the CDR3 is TGCAGTGCACCCATAGCGGGATGGGGAGAGACCCAGTACTTC.

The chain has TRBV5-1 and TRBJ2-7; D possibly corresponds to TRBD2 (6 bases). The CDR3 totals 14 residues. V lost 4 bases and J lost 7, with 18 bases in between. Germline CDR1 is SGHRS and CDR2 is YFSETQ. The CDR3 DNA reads TGCGCCAGCAGCCCGGGACCCTCGGAGGGGGAGCAGTACTTC. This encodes CASSPGPSEGEQYF.

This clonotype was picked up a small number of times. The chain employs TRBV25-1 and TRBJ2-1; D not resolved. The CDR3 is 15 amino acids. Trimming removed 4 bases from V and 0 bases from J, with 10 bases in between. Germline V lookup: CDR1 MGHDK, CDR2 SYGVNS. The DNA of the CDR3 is TGTGCCAGCAGTGGACTCGAGAGCTCCTACAATGAGCAGTTCTTC. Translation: CASSGLESSYNEQFF.

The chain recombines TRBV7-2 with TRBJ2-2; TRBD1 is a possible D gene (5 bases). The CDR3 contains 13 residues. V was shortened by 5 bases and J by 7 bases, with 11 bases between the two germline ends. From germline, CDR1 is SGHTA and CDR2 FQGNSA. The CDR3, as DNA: TGTGCCAGCAGCGCATCAGGGCGCGGGGAGCTGTTTTTT. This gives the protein CASSASGRGELFF.

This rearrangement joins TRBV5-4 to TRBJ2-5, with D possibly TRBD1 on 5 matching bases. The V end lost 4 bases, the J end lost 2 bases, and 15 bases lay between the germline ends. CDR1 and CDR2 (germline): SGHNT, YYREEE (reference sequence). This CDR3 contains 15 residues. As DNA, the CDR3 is TGTGCCAGCAGCCCCACTTCAGGGCCGCAAGAGACCCAGTACTTC. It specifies CASSPTSGPQETQYF.

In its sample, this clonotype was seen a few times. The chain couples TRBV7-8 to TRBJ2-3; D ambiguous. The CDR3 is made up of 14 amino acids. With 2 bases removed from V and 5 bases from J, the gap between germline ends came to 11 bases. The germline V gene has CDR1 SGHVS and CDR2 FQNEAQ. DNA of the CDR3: TGTGCCAGCAGCTTACTTGAGGCTAGAGATACGCAGTATTTT. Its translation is CASSLLEARDTQYF.

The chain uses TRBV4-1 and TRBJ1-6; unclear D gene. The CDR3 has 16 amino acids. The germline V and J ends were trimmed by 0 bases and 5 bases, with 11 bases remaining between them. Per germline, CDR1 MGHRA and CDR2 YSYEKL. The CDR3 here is CASSQESLTNNSPLHF. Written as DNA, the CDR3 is TGCGCCAGCAGCCAAGAGTCGCTAACCAATAATTCACCCCTCCACTTT.

In DNA form, the CDR3 reads TGCGCCAGCAGCTTAAGTCTGCTAGGGACACACGAGCAGTACTTC. Encoded protein: CASSLSLLGTHEQYF. V is TRBV5-1 and J is TRBJ2-7; a possible D gene is TRBD1 (6 bases). The CDR3 consists of 15 residues. In germline, CDR1 is SGHRS, CDR2 YFSETQ. Trimming took 2 bases from V and 5 from J, leaving 17 bases between them.

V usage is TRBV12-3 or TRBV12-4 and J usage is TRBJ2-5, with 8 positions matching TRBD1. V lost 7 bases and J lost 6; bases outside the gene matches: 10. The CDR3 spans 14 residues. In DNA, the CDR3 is TGTGCCAGCACCTTCGGGACAGGTGGAAAGACCCAGTACTTC. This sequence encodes CASTFGTGGKTQYF.

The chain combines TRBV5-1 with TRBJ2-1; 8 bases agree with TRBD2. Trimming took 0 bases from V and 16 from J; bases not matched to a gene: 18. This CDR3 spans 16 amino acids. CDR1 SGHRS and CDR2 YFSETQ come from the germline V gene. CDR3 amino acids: CASSLGPSGGGINGFF. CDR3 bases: TGCGCCAGCAGCTTGGGGCCCAGCGGGGGAGGGATTAATGGATTCTTC.

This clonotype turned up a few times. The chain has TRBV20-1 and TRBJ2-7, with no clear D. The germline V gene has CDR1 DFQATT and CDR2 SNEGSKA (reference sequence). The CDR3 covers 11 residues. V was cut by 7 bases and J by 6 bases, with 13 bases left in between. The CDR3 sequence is CSVRLIREQYF. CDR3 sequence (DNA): TGCAGTGTCAGGCTTATCCGCGAGCAGTACTTC.

The CDR3 region has the DNA TGTGCCAGCAGCTTGACAGGGGCCAGTAATCAGCCCCAGCATTTT. The encoded protein is CASSLTGASNQPQHF. J is TRBJ1-5 and V is TRBV11-2; 8 bases align to TRBD1. Losses at the gene ends were 3 bases for V and 4 bases for J; bases not matched to a gene: 5. From germline, CDR1 is SGHAT and CDR2 FQNNGV. This CDR3 contains 15 residues.

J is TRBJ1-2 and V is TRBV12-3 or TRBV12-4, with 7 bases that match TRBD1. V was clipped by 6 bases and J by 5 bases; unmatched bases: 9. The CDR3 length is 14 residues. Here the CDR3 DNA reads TGTGCCAGCAGCTCTTCCGGGACAGATTATGGCTACACCTTC. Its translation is CASSSSGTDYGYTF.

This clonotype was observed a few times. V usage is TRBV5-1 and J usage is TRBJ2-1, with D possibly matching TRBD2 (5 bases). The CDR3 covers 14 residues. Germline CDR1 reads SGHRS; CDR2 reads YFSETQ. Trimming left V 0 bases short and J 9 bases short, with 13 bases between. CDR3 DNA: TGCGCCAGCAGCTTGGACTCTGGCCGGGGTGAGCAGTTCTTC. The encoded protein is CASSLDSGRGEQFF.

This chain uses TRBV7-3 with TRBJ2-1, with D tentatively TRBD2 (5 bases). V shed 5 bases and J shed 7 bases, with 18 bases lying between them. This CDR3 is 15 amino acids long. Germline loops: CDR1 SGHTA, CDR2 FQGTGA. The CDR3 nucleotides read TGTGCCAGCAGCCTAGCAGGTCAGGAGGAGAATGAGCAGTTCTTC. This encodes CASSLAGQEENEQFF.

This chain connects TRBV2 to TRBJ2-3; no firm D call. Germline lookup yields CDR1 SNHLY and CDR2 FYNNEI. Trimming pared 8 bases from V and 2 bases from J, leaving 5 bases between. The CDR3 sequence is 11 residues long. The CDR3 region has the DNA TGTGCCAGCCTCCTCACAGATACGCAGTATTTT. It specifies CASLLTDTQYF.